A single sample is the source of the 30 T cell receptor beta chains below, sequenced in a study of blood T cell repertoires in COVID-19. Profiled with immunoSEQ multiplex PCR; TCRdb holds only in-frame clones, not every one. The table shows 300,000 to 450,000 clones, with around 91% occurring only once. The source material was PBMCs or T cells enriched from blood (not recorded which). All receptors derive from a man aged 18 to 35 who had recovered from COVID-19.

The chain employs TRBV20-1 and TRBJ2-7; D is possibly TRBD2 (5 bases). The CDR3 totals 13 residues. Germline lookup yields CDR1 DFQATT and CDR2 SNEGSKA (reference sequence). V was shortened by 3 bases and J by 2 bases, with 11 bases between the two germline ends. This CDR3 is CSASRPGTYEQYF. The CDR3 DNA is TGCAGTGCTAGTAGGCCGGGGACCTACGAGCAGTACTTC.

This clone was counted once. This sequence joins TRBV7-9 and TRBJ1-4, with 7 bases lining up with TRBD1. V gave up 0 bases and J gave up 8 bases; unmatched junction bases: 12. There are 17 residues in the CDR3. The germline gives CDR1 SEHNR, CDR2 FQNEAQ (reference sequence). CDR3 DNA: TGTGCCAGCAGCTTAGCCAAGACAGGGTTTAGGGGAGAAAAACTGTTTTTT. Its protein is CASSLAKTGFRGEKLFF. Full variable domain (missing parts from reference TRBV7-9 and TRBJ1-4): DTGVSQNPRHKITKRGQNVTFRCDPISEHNRLYWYRQTLGQGPEFLTYFQNEAQLEKSRLLSDRFSAERPKGSFSTLEIQRTEQGDSAMYLCASSLAKTGFRGEKLFFGSGTQLSVL.

J is TRBJ1-2 and V is TRBV3-1 (or the pseudogene TRBV3-2); 8 positions match TRBD1. The CDR3 has 16 residues. J was trimmed by 7 bases and V by 2 bases; bases with no gene match: 12. Germline-derived CDR1 and CDR2 are LGHDT and YNNKEL (reference sequence). The CDR3 sequence: CASSQSGQGGRGGYTF. The CDR3 nucleotides read TGTGCCAGCAGCCAAAGTGGACAGGGAGGCCGAGGTGGCTACACCTTC.

This sequence joins TRBV18 and TRBJ2-3, with 12 positions matching TRBD2. The length of the CDR3 is 18 residues. The ends lost 3 bases at V and 5 bases at J; junction bases unmatched: 12. Germline V gene sequence: CDR1 KGHSH, CDR2 LQKENI. The CDR3 DNA is TGTGCCAGCTCACCCTTCCGTCGGACTAGCGGGGTGGGAGATACGCAGTATTTT. Amino acids: CASSPFRRTSGVGDTQYF.

This chain uses TRBV5-3 with TRBJ2-3, with 9 bases lining up with TRBD2. TRBV5-3 has ORF status, its function being uncertain. The CDR3 length is 15 residues. Germline trimming cut 4 bases from V and 2 bases from J; bases unmatched to any gene: 5. The CDR3: CARSIAGEVTDTQYF. CDR3 in DNA: TGTGCCAGAAGCATAGCGGGGGAGGTCACAGATACGCAGTATTTT.

CDR3 region: CSVETGHYEQYF. The DNA of the CDR3 is TGCAGCGTTGAAACAGGGCACTACGAGCAGTACTTC. The chain has TRBV29-1 and TRBJ2-7; D might be TRBD1 (6 bases). CDR3 length equals 12 residues. CDR1 and CDR2 (germline): SQVTM, ANQGSEA. V lost 2 bases and J lost 3, with 8 bases in between.

This chain connects TRBV6-5 to TRBJ2-7; possible D gene TRBD1, 5 bases. CDR3 length: 14 residues. Germline CDR1 is MNHEY and CDR2 is SVGAGI. Between the trimmed V and J ends, which lost 7 bases and 4 bases, there was a span of 17 bases. Here the CDR3 DNA reads TGTGCCAGCACTTCCCAGGGCAGACAGTACGAGCAGTACTTC. Protein product: CASTSQGRQYEQYF.

Turning to this clone: Germline and junction disagree at one end, which may indicate a read error. The chain recombines TRBV28 with TRBJ2-2; D call uncertain. Germline values: CDR1 MDHEN, CDR2 SYDVKM. The CDR3 has 13 residues. The CDR3 sequence is CASSSPNSGELFF. CDR3 coding DNA: TGTGCCAGCAGTTCTCCGAACTCCGGGGAGCTGTTTTTT.

The gene calls are TRBV5-5 and TRBJ1-1; D possibly corresponds to TRBD1 (5 bases). V dropped 0 bases and J dropped 3 bases, with 15 bases sitting between them. The CDR3 has 16 amino acids. Germline V gene lookup returns CDR1 SGHKS and CDR2 YYEKEE (reference sequence). The CDR3 region has the DNA TGTGCCAGCAGCTTGGCCGCGGGGCGGCTTTACACTGAAGCTTTCTTT. Translation gives CASSLAAGRLYTEAFF.

V and J are TRBV2 and TRBJ1-3, with 8 bases that match TRBD1. CDR1 and CDR2 from the germline V gene are SNHLY and FYNNEI. Germline trimming cut 7 bases from V and 5 bases from J; bases unmatched to any gene: 7. There are 14 residues in the CDR3. DNA for the CDR3: TGTGCCAGCAACGGGCAGGGGGCCAGAAACACCATATATTTT. Translation: CASNGQGARNTIYF.

This clone was observed a handful of times. V and J are TRBV18 and TRBJ2-7; a weak D match, TRBD2 (6 bases). Germline CDR1 is KGHSH and CDR2 is LQKENI. The ends were cut back, 1 base at V and 0 bases at J, with 13 bases in the middle. The CDR3 is made up of 16 amino acids. CDR3 amino acids: CASSPQVAGSSYEQYF. CDR3 DNA: TGTGCCAGCTCACCACAGGTGGCGGGGTCCTCCTACGAGCAGTACTTC.

The CDR3 bases are TGTGCCATCCGCCCAGGTCGGGAGGGAGAGACCCAGTACTTC. Translated, it gives CAIRPGREGETQYF. This sequence joins TRBV10-3 and TRBJ2-5; 8 positions agree with TRBD2. The CDR3 totals 14 residues. Germline CDR1 reads ENHRY; CDR2 reads SYGVKD. V gave up 8 bases and J gave up 4 bases; unmatched junction bases: 9.

J is TRBJ2-3 and V is TRBV11-3; D possibly corresponds to TRBD2 (6 bases). With 3 bases removed from V and 0 bases from J, the gap between germline ends came to 10 bases. Per the germline V gene, CDR1 is SGHNT and CDR2 is YENEEA. The CDR3 totals 15 residues. CDR3 coding DNA: TGTGCCAGCAGCTTGCGACGGGGGAGCACAGATACGCAGTATTTT. Protein product: CASSLRRGSTDTQYF.

The V call is TRBV5-4, the J call TRBJ2-5; the D is unclear. Trimming took off 0 bases at V and 5 bases at J, with 11 bases between the two ends. CDR3 size: 14 residues. Germline CDR1 SGHNT, CDR2 YYREEE (reference sequence). The CDR3 here is CASSLGSTGETQYF. The CDR3 region has the DNA TGTGCCAGCAGCTTGGGGTCGACTGGGGAGACCCAGTACTTC.

The rearrangement uses TRBV6-5 and TRBJ2-1; 9 bases line up with TRBD2. The junction had 9 bases not matched to a gene; V was cut back by 5 bases and J by 10 bases. The CDR3 is 14 residues long. CDR1 MNHEY and CDR2 SVGAGI come from the germline V gene. CDR3 residues: CASSLGSGGSEQFF. The CDR3 DNA reads as TGTGCCAGCAGTCTGGGTAGCGGGGGAAGCGAGCAGTTCTTC.

The J gene is TRBJ1-6, the V gene TRBV6-5; the match to TRBD1 covers 7 bases. The CDR3 is 15 residues long. V trimming: 4 bases; J trimming: 10 bases; junction bases outside the gene matches: 10. Germline V CDR1 and CDR2: MNHEY, SVGAGI. CDR3 loop: CASSFKPGGGSPLHF. DNA of the CDR3: TGTGCCAGCAGTTTCAAACCGGGAGGGGGCTCACCCCTCCACTTT.

The chain has TRBV3-1 (or the pseudogene TRBV3-2) and TRBJ2-7; D is unclear. The CDR3 length is 15 residues. The V gene lost 4 bases and the J gene lost 0 bases, with 13 bases spanning the gap. Germline V lookup: CDR1 LGHDT, CDR2 YNNKEL (reference sequence). The CDR3 sequence is CASSPRTPSSYEQYF. The DNA of the CDR3 is TGTGCCAGCAGCCCCAGAACACCTAGCTCCTACGAGCAGTACTTC.

This clone was seen more than once but under ten times. The J gene is TRBJ2-7, the V gene TRBV4-1; 7 bases are a match to TRBD2. The CDR3 loop spans 16 amino acids. Losses at the gene ends were 0 bases for V and 2 bases for J; bases not matched to a gene: 7. Germline V gene data show CDR1 as MGHRA and CDR2 as YSYEKL. The CDR3 DNA sequence: TGCGCCAGCAGCCAAGACGTGCGGGAGTATGCCTACGAGCAGTACTTC. This codes for CASSQDVREYAYEQYF.

The chain recombines TRBV6-5 with TRBJ1-4; a weak D match, TRBD1 (6 bases). The CDR3 sequence is 12 residues long. V dropped 6 bases and J dropped 5 bases, with 7 bases sitting between them. The germline V gene has CDR1 MNHEY and CDR2 SVGAGI. The CDR3 DNA follows: TGTGCCAGCAGAGGACAGAATGAAAAACTGTTTTTT. This gives the protein CASRGQNEKLFF.

The V gene is TRBV11-1, the J gene TRBJ2-2, with D hard to call. V lost 1 base, J lost 6 bases, and 6 bases lay in between. CDR1 is SGHAT, CDR2 FQDESV, per germline (reference sequence). This CDR3 contains 13 residues. The CDR3 DNA follows: TGTGCCAGCAGCTTAGGTTCGGCCGGGGAGCTGTTTTTT. Its translation: CASSLGSAGELFF.

This clone was observed once. The rearrangement links TRBV7-2 to TRBJ2-5, with 12 bases that match TRBD2. CDR3 size: 18 residues. The trim removed 5 bases at V and 5 bases at J, leaving 15 bases unmatched. Germline CDR1 and CDR2: SGHTA and FQGNSA. This chain's CDR3 is CASSRRAASGRAGETQYF. In DNA form, the CDR3 reads TGTGCCAGCAGCCGGAGGGCGGCTAGCGGGAGGGCGGGGGAGACCCAGTACTTC. The full variable domain, completed using reference TRBV7-2 and TRBJ2-5, is GAGVSQSPSNKVTEKGKDVELRCDPISGHTALYWYRQSLGQGLEFLIYFQGNSAPDKSGLPSDRFSAERTGGSVSTLTIQRTQQEDSAVYLCASSRRAASGRAGETQYFGPGTRLLVL.

The rearrangement joins TRBV3-1 (or the pseudogene TRBV3-2) to TRBJ1-1, with D possibly TRBD1 on 5 matching bases. Trimming pared 0 bases from V and 11 bases from J, leaving 10 bases between. This CDR3 has 12 amino acids. The germline gives CDR1 LGHDT, CDR2 YNNKEL (reference sequence). The CDR3 loop reads CASSQDREGAFF. CDR3 nucleotides: TGTGCCAGCAGCCAAGACAGGGAAGGGGCTTTCTTT.

The rearrangement links TRBV28 to TRBJ2-5; TRBD2 agrees at 12 bases. J was trimmed by 2 bases and V by 11 bases; bases with no gene match: 18. Germline V gene lookup returns CDR1 MDHEN and CDR2 SYDVKM. The CDR3 consists of 18 residues. CDR3 residues: CACYPGLAGLRLQETQYF. For the CDR3, the DNA is TGTGCCTGCTACCCCGGACTAGCGGGATTACGATTGCAAGAGACCCAGTACTTC. The full variable domain, in which reference TRBV28 and TRBJ2-5 provide the parts outside the CDR3, is DVKVTQSSRYLVKRTGEKVFLECVQDMDHENMFWYRQDPGLGLRLIYFSYDVKMKEKGDIPEGYSVSREKKERFSLILESASTNQTSMYLCACYPGLAGLRLQETQYFGPGTRLLVL.

V and J are TRBV2 and TRBJ2-7; no clear D. V lost 7 bases, J lost 2 bases, and 9 bases lay in between. The CDR3 extends over 12 amino acids. CDR1 is SNHLY, CDR2 FYNNEI, per germline. The CDR3 region is CASNGDTYEQYF. The CDR3 nucleotides are TGTGCCAGCAATGGTGACACCTACGAGCAGTACTTC.

This clone came up once. The rearrangement uses TRBV18 and TRBJ2-7; 11 positions agree with TRBD2. This CDR3 contains 14 residues. V trimming: 3 bases; J trimming: 6 bases; junction bases outside the gene matches: 4. Germline V gene lookup returns CDR1 KGHSH and CDR2 LQKENI. The CDR3 bases are TGTGCCAGCTCACCCGGGACTAGCGGCGGCGAGCAGTACTTC. Translated: CASSPGTSGGEQYF.

To note about this clone: Distinct nucleotide sequences in the sample also encode this CDR3. This chain uses TRBV12-3 or TRBV12-4 with TRBJ1-5; no clear D gene. The length of the CDR3 is 13 residues. V lost 3 bases and J lost 6, with 9 bases in between. This CDR3 reads CASSFSSGQPQHF. CDR3 DNA: TGTGCCAGCAGTTTTAGTTCGGGTCAGCCCCAGCATTTT.

As to this clone: Other DNA sequences from this sample encode an identical CDR3 as well. The V and J genes are TRBV2 and TRBJ2-7; 12 bases are shared with TRBD2. This CDR3 has 15 residues. The V and J ends lost 1 base and 3 bases, in that order; junction bases with no gene match: 1. The V gene's germline CDR1 is SNHLY and CDR2 FYNNEI. CDR3: CASSEGLAGVYEQYF. In nucleotides, the CDR3 is TGTGCCAGCAGTGAAGGACTAGCGGGGGTCTACGAGCAGTACTTC.

The chain joins TRBV19 to TRBJ1-5, with D possibly TRBD1 on 6 matching bases. Germline CDR1 reads LNHDA; CDR2 reads SQIVND (reference sequence). V gave up 4 bases and J gave up 6 bases, with 10 bases separating them. The CDR3 runs to 13 residues. CDR3 loop: CASSNQGSQPQHF. The CDR3 bases are TGTGCCAGTAGTAACCAGGGGTCTCAGCCCCAGCATTTT.

The chain combines TRBV3-1 (or the pseudogene TRBV3-2) with TRBJ2-2; D is possibly TRBD1 (6 bases). The CDR3 length is 14 residues. Looked up from germline, CDR1 is LGHDT and CDR2 is YNNKEL (reference sequence). The V end lost 0 bases, the J end lost 8 bases, and 10 bases lay between the germline ends. CDR3: CASSQERRGGELFF. The DNA for the CDR3 is TGTGCCAGCAGCCAAGAGCGCAGGGGAGGGGAGCTGTTTTTT.

J is TRBJ2-3 and V is TRBV28; 10 bases are a match to TRBD2. Germline V gene lookup returns CDR1 MDHEN and CDR2 SYDVKM. The CDR3 has 19 residues. The V and J ends lost 3 bases and 0 bases, in that order; junction bases with no gene match: 12. Written as DNA, the CDR3 is TGTGCCAGCAGTTTCATGTTTTCGCTAGCGGGAGTTAGCACAGATACGCAGTATTTT. Encoded protein: CASSFMFSLAGVSTDTQYF.